A selection of T cell receptor beta chains follows, all from one sample in a study of cytomegalovirus exposure and HLA in healthy donors. Assay: immunoSEQ multiplex PCR; the TCRdb copy retains only in-frame clones and omits some. The sample yields about 110,000 clones, around 76% seen once. The source material was PBMCs. The receptors were gathered from a young man in good health and CMV-seropositive. Both conserved end residues are part of each CDR3. The D gene is left open where the match is weak. Clone size is stated in some rows and not others, as once, few, many or a class when expanded.

v_gene	d_gene	j_gene	abundance	CDR3nt	CDR3aa
TRBV29-1	TRBD1	TRBJ2-2	-	TGCAGCGTCAAAGGGTTGGCAGGGGGCACCGGGGAGCTGTTTTTT	CSVKGLAGGTGELFF
TRBV7-9	TRBD2	TRBJ2-5	-	TGTGCCAGCAGCCCACCGCCGCTAGCGGAGGGGACCCAGTACTTC	CASSPPPLAEGTQYF
TRBV27	TRBD1	TRBJ2-7	-	TGTGCCAGCTCGACAGGGGGCTACCCCTCCCGGGACGAGCAGTACTTC	CASSTGGYPSRDEQYF
TRBV5-6	TRBD2	TRBJ2-5	-	TGTGCCAGCAGCGGGGCTAGCGGTCTGAAGCAAGAGACCCAGTACTTC	CASSGASGLKQETQYF
TRBV19	TRBD1	TRBJ1-4	-	TGTGCCAGTACCCCTTCCCGGGACAGGGGCGAAAAACTGTTTTTT	CASTPSRDRGEKLFF
TRBV11-3	-	TRBJ1-4	-	TGTGCCAGCAGCTTAGGGACCGCGGCACAGGGTGACGGAAAACTGTTTTTT	CASSLGTAAQGDGKLFF
TRBV5-5	TRBD2	TRBJ2-2	few	TGTGCCAGCAGCTTGGCCGCTAGCGGGGGAACCGGGGAGCTGTTTTTT	CASSLAASGGTGELFF
TRBV13	TRBD2	TRBJ2-5	-	TGTGCCAGCAGCTTAGGTAGCGGGGTTGAGACCCAGTACTTC	CASSLGSGVETQYF
TRBV19	TRBD1	TRBJ1-5	-	TGTGCCAGTAGTCCGACAGGGAAGGCCCAGCATTTT	CASSPTGKAQHF
TRBV9	TRBD1	TRBJ2-1	-	TGTGCCAGCAGCGCTGGACAGGCCTCCTACAATGAGCAGTTCTTC	CASSAGQASYNEQFF
TRBV7-3	TRBD2	TRBJ2-7	-	TGTGCCAGCAGCTCCAACACACCGGGACTAGCGGGGTCTAGGCAGTACTTC	CASSSNTPGLAGSRQYF
TRBV7-9	-	TRBJ2-5	-	TGTGCCAGCAGCTCCCGGGAACAAGCAGGGACCCAGTACTTC	CASSSREQAGTQYF
TRBV2	-	TRBJ1-1	-	TGTGCCAGCAGTCCAGAGAACACTGAAGCTTTCTTT	CASSPENTEAFF
TRBV15	TRBD1	TRBJ2-3	-	TGTGCCACCAGCGGTTTAGGGGGCGGCACAGATACGCAGTATTTT	CATSGLGGGTDTQYF
TRBV18	-	TRBJ1-5	-	TGTGCCAGCTCATTCCAGGAATATAGCAATCAGCCCCAGCATTTT	CASSFQEYSNQPQHF
TRBV21-1	-	TRBJ2-3	-	TGTGCCAGCAGCGCCACACGACAGGGGGTCAGCACAGATACGCAGTATTTT	CASSATRQGVSTDTQYF
TRBV4-1	TRBD1	TRBJ1-1	-	TGCGCCAGCAGTCGGACAGGGGCTGAAGCTTTCTTT	CASSRTGAEAFF
TRBV19	-	TRBJ1-2	-	TGTGCCAGTAGTGTGGCACCTGCCAACTATGGCTACACCTTC	CASSVAPANYGYTF
TRBV5-6	TRBD1	TRBJ1-1	few	TGTGCCAGCAGCTTGGGACCCCGGGGGACAGGGGACACTGAAGCTTTCTTT	CASSLGPRGTGDTEAFF
TRBV6-5	-	TRBJ2-1	-	TGTGCCAGCAGTTTGTCCAGGGGTGGGAGTGAGCAGTTCTTC	CASSLSRGGSEQFF
TRBV30	-	TRBJ1-5	-	TGTGCCTGGAATCGGGGGGATAGCAATCAGCCCCAGCATTTT	CAWNRGDSNQPQHF
TRBV5-1	TRBD2	TRBJ2-3	-	TGCGCCAGTAGAGAGCGGGGGGGCACAGATACGCAGTATTTT	CASRERGGTDTQYF